These T cell receptor beta chains were read from a single sample in a study of blood T cells in healthy people across ages. One entry per CDR3 protein results from TCRdb running MiXCR on the 5' RACE reads. The sample lists about 1.7 million distinct CDR3 sequences, 28% occurring once. Sequences were obtained from blood. The receptors were sampled from a woman between 25 and 40 years old in good health. CDR3s include the opening cysteine and the closing phenylalanine or tryptophan. The order of the fields is CDR3 DNA, CDR3 protein, clone size, D gene, V gene, J gene. The D gene is left open where the match is weak. Size tells how often a clone was seen (once, few, many) or the class of an expanded clone, and some rows leave it out.

TGCAGTGGCATTCTAGGGGGCTCTGGGAGGCTCTACAATGAGCAGTTCTTC	CSGILGGSGRLYNEQFF	.	.	TRBV20-1	TRBJ2-1
TGTGCCAGCAGTTACCGGGACAGACTTTCGGGTGGGGCCAACGTCCTGACTTTC	CASSYRDRLSGGANVLTF	.	TRBD1	TRBV27	TRBJ2-6
TGTGCCAGCAGCGTCAGAGCCCCCTCCTACGAGCAGTACTTC	CASSVRAPSYEQYF	.	.	TRBV9	TRBJ2-7
TGTGCCAGCAGTTATGCCGGGACTCCGACCTACGAGCAGTACTTC	CASSYAGTPTYEQYF	.	.	TRBV7-2	TRBJ2-7
TGTGCCAGCAGCCAAGGGTTTCTAGGGTCCCAAGAGACCCAGTACTTC	CASSQGFLGSQETQYF	.	.	TRBV14	TRBJ2-5
TGTGCCTGGAGTGGTAGGGGGGGCTCAACTTACAATGAGCAGTTCTTC	CAWSGRGGSTYNEQFF	.	.	TRBV30	TRBJ2-1
TGTGCCATCAGTGAGGCGCGCCAATCCTGCGAGCAGTACTTC	CAISEARQSCEQYF	few	.	TRBV10-3	TRBJ2-7
TGTGCCAGCAGCTTAGTTACTAGCGGGAGGAACGAGCAGTACTTC	CASSLVTSGRNEQYF	few	TRBD2	TRBV7-9	TRBJ2-7
TGTGCCAGCAGTTACAGGACTAGTGGTCACGAGCAGTACTTC	CASSYRTSGHEQYF	.	TRBD2	TRBV7-2	TRBJ2-7
TGTGCCAGCAGCTCCACCCTAAGGGACTCTGGGGCCAACGTCCTGACTTTC	CASSSTLRDSGANVLTF	many	.	TRBV7-9	TRBJ2-6
TGCAGTGCTAGCCAGACAGGGAACCCCTACGAGCAGTACTTC	CSASQTGNPYEQYF	many	TRBD1	TRBV20-1	TRBJ2-7
TGCAGTGCCCCGGTGCAGACCAACCAAGAGACCCAGTACTTC	CSAPVQTNQETQYF	few	.	TRBV20-1	TRBJ2-5
TGTGCCAGCAGTTACCGGGACTCGGAGTTCTTC	CASSYRDSEFF	.	.	TRBV12-3/TRBV12-4	TRBJ2-1
TGCAGTGCTAGAGATGAGACAGGGACCCTCTATGGCTACACCTTC	CSARDETGTLYGYTF	.	TRBD1	TRBV20-1	TRBJ1-2
TGCGCCAGCAGCCAAGCGACTAGCAGGGGGCAAGAGACCCAGTACTTC	CASSQATSRGQETQYF	.	.	TRBV4-3	TRBJ2-5
TGTGCCATCAGTGATTCAAGGGGGCCAGGGCAAGAGACCCAGTACTTC	CAISDSRGPGQETQYF	many	TRBD1	TRBV10-3	TRBJ2-5
TGTGCCAGCAGCTGGACAGGGGAAAGCACTGAAGCTTTCTTT	CASSWTGESTEAFF	.	TRBD1	TRBV7-9	TRBJ1-1
TGCAGTGCTAGTAGACTAGCGGTGAATGAGCAGTTCTTC	CSASRLAVNEQFF	few	TRBD2	TRBV20-1	TRBJ2-1
TGTGCCAACAGCTTAAGGGGCCTTACCTACGAGCAGTACTTC	CANSLRGLTYEQYF	once	.	TRBV7-9	TRBJ2-7
TGCGCCAGCAGCCAAGGAGGCGCGGGGAGGAAAGATACGCAGTATTTT	CASSQGGAGRKDTQYF	many	.	TRBV4-1	TRBJ2-3
TGCAGCGTTGTTGTAGGCTCACCCTCCAATGAGCAGTTCTTC	CSVVVGSPSNEQFF	many	.	TRBV29-1	TRBJ2-1
TGCGCCAGCAGCTTGAACAGCGGGGCCTTCTCCTACGAGCAGTACTTC	CASSLNSGAFSYEQYF	.	TRBD2	TRBV5-1	TRBJ2-7
TGTGCCAGCTCACCACAAACAGGGTACAATGAGCAGTACTTC	CASSPQTGYNEQYF	.	.	TRBV18	TRBJ2-7
TGTGCCAGCACCCCCGGGTCCTACAATGAGCAGTTCTTC	CASTPGSYNEQFF	many	.	TRBV7-2	TRBJ2-1
TGCGCCAGCAGCCAAGAGCAGGGCGTTTTATATGGCTACACCTTC	CASSQEQGVLYGYTF	few	.	TRBV4-1	TRBJ1-2
TGTGCCAGCAGTTTGGTGGCCTCTGACTACGAGCAGTACTTC	CASSLVASDYEQYF	few	.	TRBV12-3/TRBV12-4	TRBJ2-7
TGCAGCGTTGATGGGACTAGCGTCCACAATGAGCAGTTCTTC	CSVDGTSVHNEQFF	.	TRBD2	TRBV29-1	TRBJ2-1
TGTGCCAGCAGTTTATCACCTTATCGAAGAGACTATGGCTACACCTTC	CASSLSPYRRDYGYTF	.	.	TRBV27	TRBJ1-2
TGTGCCAGCAGTTACTCCCGGGACAGGGATTGGCGTGGTAATTCACCCCTCCACTTT	CASSYSRDRDWRGNSPLHF	few	TRBD1	TRBV6-5	TRBJ1-6
TGCAGTGCTAGCCGACAGGGACTCGACGAGCAGTACTTC	CSASRQGLDEQYF	many	.	TRBV20-1	TRBJ2-7
TGTACCAGCAGCTGGAGGCGGGACCTCGAGCAGTACTTC	CTSSWRRDLEQYF	.	.	TRBV7-2	TRBJ2-7